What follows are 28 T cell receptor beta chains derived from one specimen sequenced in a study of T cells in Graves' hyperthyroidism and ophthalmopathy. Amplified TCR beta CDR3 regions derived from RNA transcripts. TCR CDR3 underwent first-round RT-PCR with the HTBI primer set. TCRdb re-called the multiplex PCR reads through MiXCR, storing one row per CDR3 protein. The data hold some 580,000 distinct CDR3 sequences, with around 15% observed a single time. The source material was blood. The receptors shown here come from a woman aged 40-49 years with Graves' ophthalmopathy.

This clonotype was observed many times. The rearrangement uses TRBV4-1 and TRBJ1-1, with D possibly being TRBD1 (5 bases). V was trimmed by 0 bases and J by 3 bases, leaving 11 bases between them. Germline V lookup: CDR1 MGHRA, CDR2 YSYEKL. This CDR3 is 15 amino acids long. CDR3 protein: CASSQETASYTEAFF. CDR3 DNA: TGCGCCAGCAGCCAAGAGACAGCCTCCTACACTGAAGCTTTCTTT.

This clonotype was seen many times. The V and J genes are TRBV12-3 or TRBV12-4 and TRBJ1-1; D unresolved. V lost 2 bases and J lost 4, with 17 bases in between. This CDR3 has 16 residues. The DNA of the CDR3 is TGTGCCAGCAGTTTATTTTCGGGCAGTTTTGGCACTGAAGCTTTCTTT. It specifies CASSLFSGSFGTEAFF.

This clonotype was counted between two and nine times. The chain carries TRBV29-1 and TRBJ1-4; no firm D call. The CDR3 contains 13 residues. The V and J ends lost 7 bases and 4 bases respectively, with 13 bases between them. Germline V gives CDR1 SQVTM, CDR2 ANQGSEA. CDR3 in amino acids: CSALGGFNEKLFF. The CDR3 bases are TGCAGCGCCCTGGGTGGATTTAATGAAAAACTGTTTTTT. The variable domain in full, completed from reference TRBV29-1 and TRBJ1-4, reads SAVISQKPSRDICQRGTSLTIQCQVDSQVTMMFWYRQQPGQSLTLIATANQGSEATYESGFVIDKFPISRPNLTFSTLTVSNMSPEDSSIYLCSALGGFNEKLFFGSGTQLSVL.

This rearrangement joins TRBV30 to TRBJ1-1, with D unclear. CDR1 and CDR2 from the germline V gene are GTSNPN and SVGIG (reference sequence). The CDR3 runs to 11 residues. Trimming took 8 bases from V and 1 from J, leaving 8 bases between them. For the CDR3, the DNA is TGTGCCCAAGAGGGGAACACTGAAGCTTTCTTT. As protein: CAQEGNTEAFF.

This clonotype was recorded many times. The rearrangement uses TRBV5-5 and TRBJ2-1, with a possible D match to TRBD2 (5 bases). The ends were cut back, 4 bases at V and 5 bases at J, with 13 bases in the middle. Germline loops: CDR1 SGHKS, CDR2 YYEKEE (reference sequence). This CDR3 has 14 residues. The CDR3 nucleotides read TGTGCCAGCAGCCATTCCGGGATGGACAATGAGCAGTTCTTC. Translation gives CASSHSGMDNEQFF.

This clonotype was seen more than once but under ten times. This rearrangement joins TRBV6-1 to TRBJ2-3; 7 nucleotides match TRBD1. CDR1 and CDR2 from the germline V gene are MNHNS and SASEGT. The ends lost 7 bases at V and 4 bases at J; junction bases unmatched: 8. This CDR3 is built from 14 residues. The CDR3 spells CASTEQGRADTQYF. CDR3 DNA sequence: TGTGCCAGCACCGAACAGGGGAGAGCAGATACGCAGTATTTT.

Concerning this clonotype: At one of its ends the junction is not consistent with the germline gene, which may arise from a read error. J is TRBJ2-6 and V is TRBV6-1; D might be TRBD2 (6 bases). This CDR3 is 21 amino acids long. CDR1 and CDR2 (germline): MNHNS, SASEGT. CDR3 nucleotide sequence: TGTGCCAGCAGCCCAACAATACTCACCGGGGGTATTGGCTCTGGGGCCAACGTCGTGACTTTC. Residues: CASSPTILTGGIGSGANVVTF.

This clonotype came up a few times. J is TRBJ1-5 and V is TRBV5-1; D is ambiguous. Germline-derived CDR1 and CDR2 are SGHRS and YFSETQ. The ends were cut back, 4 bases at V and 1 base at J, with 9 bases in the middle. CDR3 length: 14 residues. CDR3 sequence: CASSKDGSNQPQHF. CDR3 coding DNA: TGCGCCAGCAGCAAGGACGGAAGCAATCAGCCCCAGCATTTT. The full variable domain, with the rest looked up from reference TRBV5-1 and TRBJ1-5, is KAGVTQTPRYLIKTRGQQVTLSCSPISGHRSVSWYQQTPGQGLQFLFEYFSETQRNKGNFPGRFSGRQFSNSRSEMNVSTLELGDSALYLCASSKDGSNQPQHFGDGTRLSIL.

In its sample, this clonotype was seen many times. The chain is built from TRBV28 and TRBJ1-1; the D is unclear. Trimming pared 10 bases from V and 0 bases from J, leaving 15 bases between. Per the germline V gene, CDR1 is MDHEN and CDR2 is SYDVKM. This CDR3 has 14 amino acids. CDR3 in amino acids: CATLGWSMNTEAFF. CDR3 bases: TGTGCCACCTTGGGTTGGAGCATGAACACTGAAGCTTTCTTT.

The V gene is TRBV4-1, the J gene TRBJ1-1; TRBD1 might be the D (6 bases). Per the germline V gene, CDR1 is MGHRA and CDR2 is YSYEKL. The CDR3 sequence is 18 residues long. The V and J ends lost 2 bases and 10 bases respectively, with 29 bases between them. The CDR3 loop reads CASSQINGFGQGPPGAFF. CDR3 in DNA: TGCGCCAGCAGCCAAATAAATGGGTTCGGGCAGGGGCCGCCCGGAGCTTTCTTT.

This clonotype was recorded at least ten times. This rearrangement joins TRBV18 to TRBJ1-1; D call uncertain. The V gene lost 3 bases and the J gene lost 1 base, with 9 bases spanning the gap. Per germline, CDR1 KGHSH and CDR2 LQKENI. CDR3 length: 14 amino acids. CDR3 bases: TGTGCCAGCTCACCGGCGGCAGCGAACACTGAAGCTTTCTTT. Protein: CASSPAAANTEAFF.

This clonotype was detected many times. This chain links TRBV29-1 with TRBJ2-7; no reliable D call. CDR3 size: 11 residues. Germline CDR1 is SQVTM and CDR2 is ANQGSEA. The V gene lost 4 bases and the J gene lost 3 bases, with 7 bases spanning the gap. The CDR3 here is CSVAFGYEQYF. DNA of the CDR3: TGCAGCGTTGCTTTCGGCTACGAGCAGTACTTC.

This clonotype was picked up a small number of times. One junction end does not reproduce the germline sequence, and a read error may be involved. CDR3 DNA: TGTGCCAGCAGCCAAGGCGGGCCAGGGGAGGCCTATGGCTGCACCTTC. Residues: CASSQGGPGEAYGCTF. The chain couples TRBV3-1 to TRBJ1-2; TRBD1 might be the D (6 bases). Per the germline V gene, CDR1 is LGHDT and CDR2 is YNNKEL (reference sequence). The CDR3 sequence is 16 residues long.

The CDR3 is CASSIQHRAPYNEQFF. The CDR3 nucleotides read TGTGCCAGTAGTATCCAGCACCGTGCCCCCTACAATGAGCAGTTCTTC. The genes are TRBV19 and TRBJ2-1; D gene unclear. Germline values: CDR1 LNHDA, CDR2 SQIVND (reference sequence). The CDR3 length is 16 residues. Trimming removed 3 bases from V and 2 bases from J, with 14 bases in between.

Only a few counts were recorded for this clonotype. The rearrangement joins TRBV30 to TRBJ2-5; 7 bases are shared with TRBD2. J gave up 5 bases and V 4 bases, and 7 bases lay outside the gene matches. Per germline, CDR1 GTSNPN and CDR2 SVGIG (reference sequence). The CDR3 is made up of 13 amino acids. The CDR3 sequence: CAWNTGGGETQYF. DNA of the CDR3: TGTGCCTGGAATACGGGAGGAGGGGAGACCCAGTACTTC. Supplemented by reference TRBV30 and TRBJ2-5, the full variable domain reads SQTIHQWPATLVQPVGSPLSLECTVEGTSNPNLYWYRQAAGRGLQLLFYSVGIGQISSEVPQNLSASRPQDRQFILSSKKLLLSDSGFYLCAWNTGGGETQYFGPGTRLLVL.

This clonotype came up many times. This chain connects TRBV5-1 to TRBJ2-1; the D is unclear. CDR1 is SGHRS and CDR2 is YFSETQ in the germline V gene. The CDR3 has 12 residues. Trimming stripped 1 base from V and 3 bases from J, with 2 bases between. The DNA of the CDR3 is TGCGCCAGCAGCTTGTTCTACAATGAGCAGTTCTTC. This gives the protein CASSLFYNEQFF. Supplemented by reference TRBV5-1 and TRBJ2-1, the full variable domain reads KAGVTQTPRYLIKTRGQQVTLSCSPISGHRSVSWYQQTPGQGLQFLFEYFSETQRNKGNFPGRFSGRQFSNSRSEMNVSTLELGDSALYLCASSLFYNEQFFGPGTRLTVL.

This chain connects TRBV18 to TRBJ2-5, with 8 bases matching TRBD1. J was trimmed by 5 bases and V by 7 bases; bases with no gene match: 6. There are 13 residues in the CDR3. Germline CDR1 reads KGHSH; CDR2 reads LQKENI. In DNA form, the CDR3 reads TGTGCCAGCTGCCCGGACAGGGTTGAGACCCAGTACTTC. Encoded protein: CASCPDRVETQYF. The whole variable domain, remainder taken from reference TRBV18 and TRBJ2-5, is NAGVMQNPRHLVRRRGQEARLRCSPMKGHSHVYWYRQLPEEGLKFMVYLQKENIIDESGMPKERFSAEFPKEGPSILRIQQVVRGDSAAYFCASCPDRVETQYFGPGTRLLVL.

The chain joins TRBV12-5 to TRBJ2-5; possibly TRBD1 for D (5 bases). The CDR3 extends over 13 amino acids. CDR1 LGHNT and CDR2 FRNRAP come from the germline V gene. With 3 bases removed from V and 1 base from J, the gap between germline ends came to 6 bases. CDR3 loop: CASGLRGQETQYF. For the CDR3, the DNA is TGTGCTAGTGGTTTAAGGGGCCAAGAGACCCAGTACTTC.

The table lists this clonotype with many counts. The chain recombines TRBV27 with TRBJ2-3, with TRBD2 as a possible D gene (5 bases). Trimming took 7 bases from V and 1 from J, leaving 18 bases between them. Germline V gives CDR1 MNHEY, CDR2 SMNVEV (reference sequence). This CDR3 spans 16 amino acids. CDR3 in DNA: TGTGCCAGCACTCTATACGGGTTCGGGGGCACAGATACGCAGTATTTT. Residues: CASTLYGFGGTDTQYF.

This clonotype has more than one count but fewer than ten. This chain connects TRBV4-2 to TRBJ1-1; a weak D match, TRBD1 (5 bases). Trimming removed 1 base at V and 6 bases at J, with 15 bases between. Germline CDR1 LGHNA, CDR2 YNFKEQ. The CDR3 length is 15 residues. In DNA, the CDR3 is TGTGCCAGCAGCCAAGCTTCGGGGGGGGTCGCTGAAGCTTTCTTT. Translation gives CASSQASGGVAEAFF.

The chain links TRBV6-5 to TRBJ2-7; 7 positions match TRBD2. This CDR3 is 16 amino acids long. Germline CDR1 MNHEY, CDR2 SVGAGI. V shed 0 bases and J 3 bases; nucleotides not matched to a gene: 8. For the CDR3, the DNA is TGTGCCAGCAGTTACTCGACGGGGGTAGCGGGCTACGAGCAGTACTTC. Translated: CASSYSTGVAGYEQYF.

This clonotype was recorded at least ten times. As DNA, the CDR3 is TGCAGTGCGGGGGGGGCTTGGGGGATGAACACTGAAGCTTTCTTT. It is translated as CSAGGAWGMNTEAFF. The chain uses TRBV20-1 and TRBJ1-1; TRBD1 might be the D (6 bases). V lost 6 bases and J lost 0, with 17 bases in between. The germline gives CDR1 DFQATT, CDR2 SNEGSKA (reference sequence). The CDR3 is 15 residues long.

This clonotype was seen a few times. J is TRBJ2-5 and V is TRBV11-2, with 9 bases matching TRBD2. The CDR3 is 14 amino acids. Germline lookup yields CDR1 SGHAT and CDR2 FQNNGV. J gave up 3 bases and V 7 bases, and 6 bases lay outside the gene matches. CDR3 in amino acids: CASTRGGGEETQYF. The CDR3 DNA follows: TGTGCCAGCACACGAGGCGGGGGGGAAGAGACCCAGTACTTC.

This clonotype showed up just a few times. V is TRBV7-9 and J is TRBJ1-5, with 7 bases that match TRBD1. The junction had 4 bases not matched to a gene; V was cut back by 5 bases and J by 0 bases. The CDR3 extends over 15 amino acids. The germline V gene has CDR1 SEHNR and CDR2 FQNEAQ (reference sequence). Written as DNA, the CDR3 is TGTGCCAGCAGCGCGGGGACAGCTAGCAATCAGCCCCAGCATTTT. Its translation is CASSAGTASNQPQHF.

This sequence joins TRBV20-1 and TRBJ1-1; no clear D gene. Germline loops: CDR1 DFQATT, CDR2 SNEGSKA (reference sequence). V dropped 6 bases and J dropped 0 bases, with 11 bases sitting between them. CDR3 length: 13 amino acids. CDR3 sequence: CSAPQDMNTEAFF. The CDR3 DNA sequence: TGCAGTGCCCCACAAGACATGAACACTGAAGCTTTCTTT.

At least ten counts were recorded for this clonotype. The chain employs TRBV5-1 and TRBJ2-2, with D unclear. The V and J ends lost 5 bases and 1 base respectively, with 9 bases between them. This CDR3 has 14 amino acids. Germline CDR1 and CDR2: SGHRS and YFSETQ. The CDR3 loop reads CASSLVGNTGELFF. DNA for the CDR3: TGCGCCAGCAGTCTAGTGGGGAACACCGGGGAGCTGTTTTTT.

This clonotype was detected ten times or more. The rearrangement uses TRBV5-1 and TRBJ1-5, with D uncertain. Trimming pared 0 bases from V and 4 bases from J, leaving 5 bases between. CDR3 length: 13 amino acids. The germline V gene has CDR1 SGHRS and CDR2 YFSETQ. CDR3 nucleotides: TGCGCCAGCAGCTTGGCGACTAATCAGCCCCAGCATTTT. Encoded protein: CASSLATNQPQHF. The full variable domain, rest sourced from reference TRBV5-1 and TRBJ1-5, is KAGVTQTPRYLIKTRGQQVTLSCSPISGHRSVSWYQQTPGQGLQFLFEYFSETQRNKGNFPGRFSGRQFSNSRSEMNVSTLELGDSALYLCASSLATNQPQHFGDGTRLSIL.

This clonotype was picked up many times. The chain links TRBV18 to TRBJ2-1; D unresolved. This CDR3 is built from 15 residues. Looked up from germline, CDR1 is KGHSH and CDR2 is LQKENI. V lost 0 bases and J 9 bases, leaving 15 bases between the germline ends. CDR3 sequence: CASSPPETTWGEQFF. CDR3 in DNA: TGTGCCAGCTCACCACCGGAAACTACTTGGGGTGAGCAGTTCTTC.